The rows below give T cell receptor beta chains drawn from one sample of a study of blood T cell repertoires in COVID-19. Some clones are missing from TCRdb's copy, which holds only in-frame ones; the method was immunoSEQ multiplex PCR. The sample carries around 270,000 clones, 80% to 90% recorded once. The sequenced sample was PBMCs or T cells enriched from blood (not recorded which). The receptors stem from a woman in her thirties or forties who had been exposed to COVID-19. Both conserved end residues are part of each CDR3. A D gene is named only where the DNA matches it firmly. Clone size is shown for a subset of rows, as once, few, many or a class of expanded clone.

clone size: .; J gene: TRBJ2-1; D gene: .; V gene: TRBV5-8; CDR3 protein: CASSLATSKFF; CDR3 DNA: TGTGCCAGCAGCCTTGCGACTAGTAAGTTCTTC
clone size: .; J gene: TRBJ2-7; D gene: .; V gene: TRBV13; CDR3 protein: CASSSTYEQYF; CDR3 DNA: TGTGCCAGCAGCTCAACCTACGAGCAGTACTTC
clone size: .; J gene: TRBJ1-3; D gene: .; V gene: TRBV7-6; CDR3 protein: CASSDGQGNTIYF; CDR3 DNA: TGTGCCAGCAGCGACGGACAGGGAAACACCATATATTTT
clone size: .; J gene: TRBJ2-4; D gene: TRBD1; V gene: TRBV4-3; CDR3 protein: CASSQRGPTKNIQYF; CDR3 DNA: TGCGCCAGCAGCCAAAGGGGGCCCACCAAAAACATTCAGTACTTC
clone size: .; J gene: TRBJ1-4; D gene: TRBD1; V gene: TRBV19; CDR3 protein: CASSVPGTVNEKLFF; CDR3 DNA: TGTGCCAGTAGTGTTCCCGGGACAGTTAATGAAAAACTGTTTTTT
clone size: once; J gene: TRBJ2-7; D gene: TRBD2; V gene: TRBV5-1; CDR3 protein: CASSLSFRTSGTDYEQYF; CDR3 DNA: TGCGCCAGCAGCTTGTCCTTCCGGACTAGCGGAACAGACTACGAGCAGTACTTC
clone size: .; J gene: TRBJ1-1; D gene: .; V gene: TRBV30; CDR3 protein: CAWSVRQEAFF; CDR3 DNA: TGTGCCTGGAGTGTTCGACAGGAAGCTTTCTTT
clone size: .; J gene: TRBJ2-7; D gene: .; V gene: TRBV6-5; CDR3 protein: CASSYFTGYEQYF; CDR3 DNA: TGTGCCAGCAGTTACTTCACAGGGTACGAGCAGTACTTC
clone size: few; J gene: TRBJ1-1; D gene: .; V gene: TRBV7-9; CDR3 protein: CASSLDGDRGTEAFF; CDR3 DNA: TGTGCCAGCAGCTTAGATGGGGACCGGGGGACTGAAGCTTTCTTT
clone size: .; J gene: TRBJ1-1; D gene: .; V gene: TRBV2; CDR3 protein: CASSDPGGKVTEAFF; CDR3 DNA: TGTGCCAGCAGTGATCCCGGGGGTAAGGTGACTGAAGCTTTCTTT
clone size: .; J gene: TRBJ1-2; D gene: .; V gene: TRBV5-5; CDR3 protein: CASSLGSMEGYTF; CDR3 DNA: TGTGCCAGCAGCCTCGGCAGTATGGAGGGCTACACCTTC
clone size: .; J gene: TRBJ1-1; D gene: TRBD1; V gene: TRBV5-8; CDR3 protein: CASSLSRGLGRAEAFF; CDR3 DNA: TGTGCCAGCAGCTTGAGCAGGGGGCTAGGGAGGGCTGAAGCTTTCTTT
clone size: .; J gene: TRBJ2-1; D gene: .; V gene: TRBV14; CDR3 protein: CASSTLGLLYNEQFF; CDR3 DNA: TGTGCCAGCAGCACCCTTGGCCTTCTCTACAATGAGCAGTTCTTC
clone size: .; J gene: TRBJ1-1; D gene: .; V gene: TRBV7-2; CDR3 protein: CASSLVPGNLNTEAFF; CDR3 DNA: TGTGCCAGCAGCTTAGTTCCGGGGAATCTGAACACTGAAGCTTTCTTT
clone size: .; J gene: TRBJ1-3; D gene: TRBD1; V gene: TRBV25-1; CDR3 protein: CASSKTGGGNTIYF; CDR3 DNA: TGTGCCAGCAGCAAAACAGGGGGGGGAAACACCATATATTTT
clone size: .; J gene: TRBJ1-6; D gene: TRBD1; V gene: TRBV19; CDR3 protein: CASNQTPGQGRGSPLHF; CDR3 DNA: TGTGCCAGTAACCAAACCCCGGGACAGGGAAGAGGCTCACCCCTCCACTTT
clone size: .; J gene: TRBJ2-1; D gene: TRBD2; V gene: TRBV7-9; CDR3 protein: CASRYLAGGPLEQFF; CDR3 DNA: TGTGCCAGCAGATATCTAGCGGGGGGGCCTTTGGAGCAGTTCTTC
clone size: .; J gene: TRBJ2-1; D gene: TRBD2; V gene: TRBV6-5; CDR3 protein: CASSYYLAASYNEQFF; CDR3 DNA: TGTGCCAGCAGTTACTACCTAGCGGCCTCCTACAATGAGCAGTTCTTC
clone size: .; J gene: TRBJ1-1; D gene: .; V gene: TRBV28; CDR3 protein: CASSFPRGSTEAFF; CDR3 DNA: TGTGCCAGCAGTTTTCCCCGTGGTAGCACTGAAGCTTTCTTT
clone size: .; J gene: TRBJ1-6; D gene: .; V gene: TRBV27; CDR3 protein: CASSIRYVSPLHF; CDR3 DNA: TGTGCCAGCAGTATCCGTTATGTTTCACCCCTCCACTTT
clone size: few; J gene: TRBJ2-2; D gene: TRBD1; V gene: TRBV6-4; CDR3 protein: CASSQTGGTGELFF; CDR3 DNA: TGTGCCAGCAGTCAAACAGGGGGGACCGGGGAGCTGTTTTTT
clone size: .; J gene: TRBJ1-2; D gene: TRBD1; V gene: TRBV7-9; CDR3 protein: CASSLAGLRGRIHGYTF; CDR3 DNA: TGTGCCAGCAGCTTAGCGGGGCTCAGGGGGCGAATCCATGGCTACACCTTC
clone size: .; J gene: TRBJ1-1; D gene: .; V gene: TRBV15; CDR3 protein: CATSRASDGDTEAFF; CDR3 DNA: TGTGCCACCAGCAGAGCTTCGGACGGGGACACTGAAGCTTTCTTT
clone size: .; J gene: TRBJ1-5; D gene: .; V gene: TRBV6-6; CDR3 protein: CASSYSSPGNQPQHF; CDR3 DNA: TGTGCCAGCAGTTACTCGAGCCCCGGCAATCAGCCCCAGCATTTT
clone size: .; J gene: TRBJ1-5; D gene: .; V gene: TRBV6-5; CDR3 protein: CASRAGRNQPQHF; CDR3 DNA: TGTGCCAGCCGGGCGGGGAGGAATCAGCCCCAGCATTTT
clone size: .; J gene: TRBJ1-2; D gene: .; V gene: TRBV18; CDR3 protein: CASSPPFENYGYTF; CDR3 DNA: TGTGCCAGCTCACCCCCATTTGAGAACTATGGCTACACCTTC
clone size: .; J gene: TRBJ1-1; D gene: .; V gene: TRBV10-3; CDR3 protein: CAISEQQNTEAFF; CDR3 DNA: TGTGCCATCAGTGAACAGCAGAACACTGAAGCTTTCTTT
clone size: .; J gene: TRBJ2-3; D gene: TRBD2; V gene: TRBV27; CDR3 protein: CASSLSSGSVTDTQYF; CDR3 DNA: TGTGCCAGCAGCCTTTCTAGCGGGAGTGTCACAGATACGCAGTATTTT
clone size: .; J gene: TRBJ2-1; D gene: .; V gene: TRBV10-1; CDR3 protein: CAKSGEARGDEQFF; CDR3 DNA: TGCGCTAAGTCCGGGGAGGCCAGGGGGGATGAGCAGTTCTTC
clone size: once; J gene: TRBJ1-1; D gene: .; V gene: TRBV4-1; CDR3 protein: CASSPRGILNTEAFF; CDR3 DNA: TGCGCCAGCAGCCCCCGGGGGATCCTGAACACTGAAGCTTTCTTT
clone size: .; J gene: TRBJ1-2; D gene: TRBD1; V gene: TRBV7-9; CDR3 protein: CASSLGWTGGYYGYTF; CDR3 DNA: TGTGCCAGCAGCTTAGGCTGGACAGGGGGGTACTATGGCTACACCTTC
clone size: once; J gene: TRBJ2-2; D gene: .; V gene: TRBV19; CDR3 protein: CASSSGTNTGELFF; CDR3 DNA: TGTGCCAGTAGTAGCGGGACGAACACCGGGGAGCTGTTTTTT
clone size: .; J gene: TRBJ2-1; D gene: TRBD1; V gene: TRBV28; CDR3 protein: CASSLIPGQDNSEQFF; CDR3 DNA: TGTGCCAGCAGCTTAATCCCGGGACAGGACAATAGTGAGCAGTTCTTC
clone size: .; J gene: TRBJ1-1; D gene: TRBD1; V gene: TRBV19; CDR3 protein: CASSMVMAGGTEAFF; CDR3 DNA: TGTGCCAGTAGTATGGTTATGGCAGGGGGGACTGAAGCTTTCTTT
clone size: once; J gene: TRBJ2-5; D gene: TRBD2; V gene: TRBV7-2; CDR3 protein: CASSLVTTSGGETQYF; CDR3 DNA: TGTGCCAGCAGCTTAGTGACGACTAGCGGGGGGGAGACCCAGTACTTC
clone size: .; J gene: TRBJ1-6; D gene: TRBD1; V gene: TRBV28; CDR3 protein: CAVGTGANNSPLHF; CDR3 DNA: TGTGCCGTGGGGACAGGAGCAAATAATTCACCCCTCCACTTT
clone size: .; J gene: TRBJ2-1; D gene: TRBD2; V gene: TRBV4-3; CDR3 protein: CASSQAGGPVNEQFF; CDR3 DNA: TGCGCCAGCAGCCAGGCGGGAGGGCCGGTCAATGAGCAGTTCTTC
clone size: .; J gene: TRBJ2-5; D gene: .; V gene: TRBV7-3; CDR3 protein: CASSFGHASETQYF; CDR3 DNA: TGTGCCAGCAGCTTTGGACACGCCTCAGAGACCCAGTACTTC
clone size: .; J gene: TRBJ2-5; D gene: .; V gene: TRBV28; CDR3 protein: CASSLDYGEETQYF; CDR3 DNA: TGTGCCAGCAGTTTAGATTACGGGGAAGAGACCCAGTACTTC
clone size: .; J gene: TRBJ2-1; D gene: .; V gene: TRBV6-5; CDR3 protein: CASSLGGEQFF; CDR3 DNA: TGTGCCAGCAGTCTGGGGGGTGAGCAGTTCTTC
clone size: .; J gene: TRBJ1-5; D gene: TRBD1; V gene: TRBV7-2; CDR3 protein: CASSPGTGDNQPQHF; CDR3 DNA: TGTGCCAGCAGCCCGGGGACAGGGGACAATCAGCCCCAGCATTTT
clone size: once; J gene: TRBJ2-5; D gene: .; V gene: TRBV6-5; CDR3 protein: CASRGDGTQYF; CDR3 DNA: TGTGCCAGCCGCGGGGATGGGACCCAGTACTTC
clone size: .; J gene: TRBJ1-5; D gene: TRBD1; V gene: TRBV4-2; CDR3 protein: CASSQGDRVGNQPQHF; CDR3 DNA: TGTGCCAGCAGCCAAGGAGACAGGGTGGGCAATCAGCCCCAGCATTTT
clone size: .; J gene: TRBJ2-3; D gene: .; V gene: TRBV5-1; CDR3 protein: CASSLLGGGTDTQYF; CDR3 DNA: TGTGCCAGCAGCTTATTAGGGGGGGGCACAGATACGCAGTATTTT
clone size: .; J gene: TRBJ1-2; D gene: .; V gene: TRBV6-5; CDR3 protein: CASRGPAAGYTF; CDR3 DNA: TGTGCCAGCAGAGGTCCTGCGGCGGGCTACACCTTC